The 3 T cell receptor beta chains in this list originate from one sample, sequenced in a study of T cells expressing NK-cell markers. TCRdb re-called the 5' RACE reads and gives one entry per CDR3 protein, without DNA. Its listing shows 400,000 to 550,000 distinct CDR3 sequences. The sequencing input was blood T cells: a sorted CD56 or NKG2C T cell subset, CD4+ or CD8+ T cells, or bulk PBMC T cells (not recorded which). These receptors all stem from a woman between 18 and 75 years old in good health.

The rearrangement joins TRBV12-3 or TRBV12-4 to TRBJ1-2. This CDR3 region has 13 residues. CDR3 sequence: CASKGEGNYGYTF.

The V and J genes are TRBV5-4 and TRBJ2-7; TCRdb returns TRBD1, unconfirmable since there is no DNA. Per germline, CDR1 SGHNT and CDR2 YYREEE (reference sequence). The CDR3 has 16 amino acids. The CDR3 loop reads CASSLVFGSPTYEQYF.

This sequence joins TRBV2 and TRBJ1-5; the TCRdb D gene call, TRBD1, has no DNA to confirm it. Germline V gene lookup returns CDR1 SNHLY and CDR2 FYNNEI. This CDR3 region has 14 residues. CDR3 protein: CASTEGQRGQPQHF.